Sequencing of this T cell receptor (beta chain) was carried out in a study of T cell repertoires in cytomegalovirus infection (dated by TCRdb to about 2019). General notes on the study: The peptide stimulations were aimed at well-studied HLA-B-restricted epitopes as well as recently identified HLA-C-restricted CMV epitopes, whose presentation resists viral immunomodulation. The HLA type of each donor mattered for the analysis, because public TCR beta signatures pointed to carriage of CMV infection along with the matching HLA type.

Sequencing used an Illumina HiSeq 1500. The raw public data were reprocessed by TCRdb itself: fastp quality trimming at Q25, MiXCR clonotype calling, in-frame beta chains only. Records with the same CDR3 protein are collapsed into one entry carrying the most frequent genes and DNA. Recorded for this sample are about 920,000 distinct CDR3 sequences; 31% of them occurred a single time. Clones ranked in the top ten supply about 14% of the sample. Explained via the paper, the treatment or condition label denotes: in vitro stimulation with specific CMV peptide epitopes to enrich CMV-specific T cells. From cysteine to phenylalanine, the CDR3 is 19 amino acids long. Just the 57-base CDR3 DNA is kept, in frame starting at base 1. From a lookup of the germline V gene, CDR1 and CDR2 are SGHVS and FNYEAQ. Trimming removed 2 bases from V and 0 bases from J; the gene matches leave 9 bases unexplained. This clonotype was seen at least ten times. Its antigen is still unknown. No base quality information exists; no much larger clone differs at one position.

On the study overall, not on this receptor specifically: The ex vivo response was dominated by HLA-C-restricted CMV-specific TCR beta clonotypes, which also provided the single most frequent clonotype in two of eight donors. In both this cohort and an independent cohort of several hundred donors, the cumulative frequency of public TCR beta family members distinguished carriers of CMV infection plus the relevant HLA type.

The TCR sequence derives from a human donor in good health (CMV status not recorded). Some clones in this sample may be carry-over from other donors' samples. The starting material was cultured CD8+ T cells from PBMCs, obtained from culture after CMV antigen stimulation. The chain is assembled from TRBV7-6 and TRBJ2-6, and TRBD1 aligns with 8 junction nucleotides. The sequenced DNA: TGTGCCAGCAGCTTATACTACGACAGGGGCCTCTCTGGGGCCAACGTCCTGACTTTC. This codes for CASSLYYDRGLSGANVLTF.